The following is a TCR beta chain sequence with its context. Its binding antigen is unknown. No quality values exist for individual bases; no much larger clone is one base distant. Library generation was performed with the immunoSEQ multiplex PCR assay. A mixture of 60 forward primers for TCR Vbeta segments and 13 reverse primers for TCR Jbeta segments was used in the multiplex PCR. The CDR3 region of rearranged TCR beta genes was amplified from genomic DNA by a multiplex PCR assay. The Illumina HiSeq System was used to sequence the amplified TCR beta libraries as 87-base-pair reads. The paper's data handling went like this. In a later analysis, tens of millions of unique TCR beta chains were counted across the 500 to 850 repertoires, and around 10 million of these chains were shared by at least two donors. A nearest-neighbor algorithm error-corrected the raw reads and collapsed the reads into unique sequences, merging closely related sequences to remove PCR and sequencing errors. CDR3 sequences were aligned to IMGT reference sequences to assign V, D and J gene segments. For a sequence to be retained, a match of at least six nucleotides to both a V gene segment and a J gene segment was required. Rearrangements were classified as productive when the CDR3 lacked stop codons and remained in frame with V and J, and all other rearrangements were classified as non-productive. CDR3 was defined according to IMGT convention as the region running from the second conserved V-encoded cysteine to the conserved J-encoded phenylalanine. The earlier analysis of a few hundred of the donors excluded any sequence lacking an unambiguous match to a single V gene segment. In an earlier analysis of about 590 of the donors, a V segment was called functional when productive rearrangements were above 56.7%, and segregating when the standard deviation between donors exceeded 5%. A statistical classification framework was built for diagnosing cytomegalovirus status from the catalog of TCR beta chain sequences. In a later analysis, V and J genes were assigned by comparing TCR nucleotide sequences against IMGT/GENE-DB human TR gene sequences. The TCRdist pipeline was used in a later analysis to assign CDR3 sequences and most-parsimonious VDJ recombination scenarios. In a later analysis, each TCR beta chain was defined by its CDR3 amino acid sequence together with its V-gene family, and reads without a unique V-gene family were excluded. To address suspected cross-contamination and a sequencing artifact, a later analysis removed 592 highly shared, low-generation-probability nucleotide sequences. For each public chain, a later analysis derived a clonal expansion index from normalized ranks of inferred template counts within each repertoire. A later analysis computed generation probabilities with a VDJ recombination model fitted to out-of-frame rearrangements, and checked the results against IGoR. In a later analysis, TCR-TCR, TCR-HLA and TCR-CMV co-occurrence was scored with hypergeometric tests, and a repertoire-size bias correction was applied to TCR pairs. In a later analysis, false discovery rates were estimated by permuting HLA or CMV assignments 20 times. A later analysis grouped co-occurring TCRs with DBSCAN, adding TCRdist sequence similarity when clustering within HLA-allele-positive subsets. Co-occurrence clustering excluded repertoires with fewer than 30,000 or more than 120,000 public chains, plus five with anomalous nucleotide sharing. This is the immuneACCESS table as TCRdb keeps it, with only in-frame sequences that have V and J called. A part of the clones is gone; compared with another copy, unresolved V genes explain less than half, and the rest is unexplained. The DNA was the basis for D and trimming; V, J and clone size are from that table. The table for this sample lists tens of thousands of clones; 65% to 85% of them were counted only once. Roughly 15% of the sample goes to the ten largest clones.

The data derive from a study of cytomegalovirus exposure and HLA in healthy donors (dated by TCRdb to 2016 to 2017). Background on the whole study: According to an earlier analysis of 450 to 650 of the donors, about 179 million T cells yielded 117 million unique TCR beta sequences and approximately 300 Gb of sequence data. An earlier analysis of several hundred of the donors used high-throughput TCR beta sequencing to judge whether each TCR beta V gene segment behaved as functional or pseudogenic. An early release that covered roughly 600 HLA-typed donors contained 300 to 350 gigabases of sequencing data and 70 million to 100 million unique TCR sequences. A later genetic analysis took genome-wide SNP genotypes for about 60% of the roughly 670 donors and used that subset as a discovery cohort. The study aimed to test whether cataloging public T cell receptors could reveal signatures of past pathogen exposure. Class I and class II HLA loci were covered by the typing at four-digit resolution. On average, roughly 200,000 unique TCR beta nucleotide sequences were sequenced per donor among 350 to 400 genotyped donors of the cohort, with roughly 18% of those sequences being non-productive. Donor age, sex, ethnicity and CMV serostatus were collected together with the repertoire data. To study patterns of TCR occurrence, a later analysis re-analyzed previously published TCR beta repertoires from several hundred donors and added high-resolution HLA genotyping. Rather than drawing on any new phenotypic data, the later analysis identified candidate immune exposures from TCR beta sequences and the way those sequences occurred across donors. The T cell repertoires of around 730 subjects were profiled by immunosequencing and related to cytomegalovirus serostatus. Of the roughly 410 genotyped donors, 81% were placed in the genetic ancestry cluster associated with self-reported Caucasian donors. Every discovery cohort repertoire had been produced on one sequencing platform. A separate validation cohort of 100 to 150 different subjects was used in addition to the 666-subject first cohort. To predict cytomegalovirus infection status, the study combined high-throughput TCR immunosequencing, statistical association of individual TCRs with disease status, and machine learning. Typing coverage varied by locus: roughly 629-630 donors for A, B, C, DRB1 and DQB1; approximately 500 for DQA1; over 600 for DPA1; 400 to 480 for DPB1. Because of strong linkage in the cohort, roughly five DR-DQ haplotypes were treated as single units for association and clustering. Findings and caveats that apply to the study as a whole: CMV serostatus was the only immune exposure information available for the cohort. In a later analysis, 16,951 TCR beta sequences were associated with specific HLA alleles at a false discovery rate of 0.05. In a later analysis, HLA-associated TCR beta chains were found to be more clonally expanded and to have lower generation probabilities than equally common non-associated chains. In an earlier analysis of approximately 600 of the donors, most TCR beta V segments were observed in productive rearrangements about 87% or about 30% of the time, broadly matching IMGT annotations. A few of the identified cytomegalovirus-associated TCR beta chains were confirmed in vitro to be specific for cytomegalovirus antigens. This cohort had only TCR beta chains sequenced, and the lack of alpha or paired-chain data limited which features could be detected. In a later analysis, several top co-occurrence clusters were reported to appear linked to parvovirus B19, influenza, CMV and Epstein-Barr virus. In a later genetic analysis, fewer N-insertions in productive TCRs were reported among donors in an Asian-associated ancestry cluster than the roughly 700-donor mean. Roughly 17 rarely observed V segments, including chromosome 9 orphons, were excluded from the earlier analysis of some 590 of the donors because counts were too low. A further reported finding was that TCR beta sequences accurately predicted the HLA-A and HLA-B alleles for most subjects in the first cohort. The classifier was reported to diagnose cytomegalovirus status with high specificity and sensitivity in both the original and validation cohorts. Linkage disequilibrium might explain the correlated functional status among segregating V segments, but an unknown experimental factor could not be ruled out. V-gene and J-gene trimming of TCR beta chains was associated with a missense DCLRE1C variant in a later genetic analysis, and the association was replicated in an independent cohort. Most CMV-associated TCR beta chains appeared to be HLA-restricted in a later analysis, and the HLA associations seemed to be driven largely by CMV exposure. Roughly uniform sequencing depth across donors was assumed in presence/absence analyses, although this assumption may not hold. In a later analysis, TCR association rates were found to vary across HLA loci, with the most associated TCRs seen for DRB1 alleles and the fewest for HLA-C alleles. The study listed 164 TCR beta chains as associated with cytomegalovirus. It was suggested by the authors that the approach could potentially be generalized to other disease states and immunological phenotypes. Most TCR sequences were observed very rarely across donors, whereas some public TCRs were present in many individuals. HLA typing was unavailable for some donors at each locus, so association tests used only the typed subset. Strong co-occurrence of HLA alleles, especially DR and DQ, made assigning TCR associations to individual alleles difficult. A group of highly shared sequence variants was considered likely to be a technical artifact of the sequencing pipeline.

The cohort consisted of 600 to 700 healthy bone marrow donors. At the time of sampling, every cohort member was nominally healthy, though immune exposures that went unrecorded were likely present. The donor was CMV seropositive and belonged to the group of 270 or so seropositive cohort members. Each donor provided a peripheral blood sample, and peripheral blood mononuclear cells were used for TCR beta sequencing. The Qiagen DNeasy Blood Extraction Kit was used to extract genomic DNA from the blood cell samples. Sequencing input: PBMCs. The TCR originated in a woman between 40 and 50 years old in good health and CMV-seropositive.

For the CDR3, the sequence is CASSLGDRVNSPLHF. Here is the DNA: TGTGCCAGCAGCTTGGGAGACAGGGTTAATTCACCCCTCCACTTT. Recombination connected TRBV5-4 to TRBJ1-6; TRBD1 aligns with 7 central bases. Inclusive of the bounding cysteine and phenylalanine, the CDR3 is 15 residues long. The CDR3 DNA has 45 bases and is translated from base 1. At the junction V is shortened by 0 bases and J by 6 bases; bases outside the gene matches: 3. CDR1 and CDR2 are drawn from the germline V gene (reference sequence): SGHNT, YYREEE.